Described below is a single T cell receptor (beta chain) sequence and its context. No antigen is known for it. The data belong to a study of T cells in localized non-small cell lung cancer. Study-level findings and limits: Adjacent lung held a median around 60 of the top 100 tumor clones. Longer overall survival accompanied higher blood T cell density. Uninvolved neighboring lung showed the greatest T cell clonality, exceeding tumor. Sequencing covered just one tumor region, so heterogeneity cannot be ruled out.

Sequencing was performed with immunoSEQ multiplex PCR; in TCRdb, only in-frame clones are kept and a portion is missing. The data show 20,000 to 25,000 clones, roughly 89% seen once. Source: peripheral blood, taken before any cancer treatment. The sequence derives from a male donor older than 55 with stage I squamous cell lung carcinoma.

CDR3 coding DNA: TGTGCCTGGAGTGTACGGCGGGATAACTACGAGCAGTACTTC. Protein: CAWSVRRDNYEQYF. V gene TRBV30 combines with J gene TRBJ2-7, with a possible D match to TRBD2 (6 bases). The CDR3 extends over 14 amino acids. Trimming left V 0 bases short and J 3 bases short, with 12 bases between. Germline CDR1 and CDR2: GTSNPN and SVGIG (reference sequence). Looking up the rest from reference TRBV30 and TRBJ2-7 gives the full variable domain: SQTIHQWPATLVQPVGSPLSLECTVEGTSNPNLYWYRQAAGRGLQLLFYSVGIGQISSEVPQNLSASRPQDRQFILSSKKLLLSDSGFYLCAWSVRRDNYEQYFGPGTRLTVT.